This paragraph reports one TCR beta chain. The antigen it binds to is not known. No base quality information exists; no much larger clone differs at one position. TCRbeta CDR3 regions were amplified from genomic DNA using the immunoSEQ Assay, a bias-controlled multiplex PCR. For the original study's pipeline: Within the assay, amplification of reference gene primers was used to estimate how many nucleated cells each sample contained. To quantify the absolute abundance of each unique TCRbeta CDR3 rearrangement, sequence reads were collapsed and filtered. For each sample, productive Simpson clonality was calculated as the square root of Simpson's diversity index over productive rearrangements. TCRdb's version of the immuneACCESS table is confined to in-frame rearrangements and falls short of the full clone set. An unresolved V gene accounts for under half of the shortfall where checked; the remainder is of unknown origin. V, J and clone size derive from that table, while D and trimming were established from the DNA sequence. The sample includes roughly 50,000 clones, with about 76% observed a single time. In total, the top ten clones hold 15% to 20% of the sample.

The collaborating institutions used their own protocols to collect whole blood in K2EDTA tubes. For TCRbeta analysis, collaborator samples were shipped as frozen whole blood, as isolated PBMCs, or as DNA extracted from either sample type. This sample stems from a study of blood T cell repertoires in COVID-19 (dated by TCRdb to about 2020). Turning to the overall study: Samples from collaborators originated in the United States, Italy and Spain and spanned both the acute and convalescent phases of COVID-19. Sample metadata almost always included a de-identified subject ID, COVID-19 status, age in years and sex. Where available, HLA class I and class II types were taken from metadata supplied by the sample provider and were not determined by assay-based typing. A freely available public database, intended as a resource for researchers studying the immune response to SARS-CoV-2, is where the repertoires were released. The samples were drawn from the first 160 participants of the ongoing ImmuneRACE study and from under 1,500 subjects provided by 6 global collaborators. The material from the prospective study consisted of cDNA or gDNA derived from T cells, B-cell-depleted T cells, or PBMCs. Subjects who had been exposed to COVID-19, were actively infected with it, or had recovered from it provided the deeply sampled blood TCRbeta repertoires that made up the dataset. The full study reports these points: The amount of clinical and demographic metadata varied by source and participant and was provided uncurated.

Taken from cysteine to phenylalanine, the CDR3 has 13 residues. Only the CDR3 DNA is retained, 39 bases long and in frame from the first base. According to the germline V gene, CDR1 reads SNHLY and CDR2 reads FYNNEI. Relative to germline, V is 4 bases shorter and J is 4 bases shorter, with 10 bases between their ends. The TCR was taken from a human donor with active or convalescent COVID-19. The donor label of this sample is uncertain. The sequencing input was peripheral blood. The receptor chain draws on TRBV2 and TRBJ1-2; 6 matching bases give a weak D call of TRBD1. The CDR3 protein: CASSAQGSYGYTF. The sequence in DNA is TGTGCCAGCAGTGCACAGGGAAGCTATGGCTACACCTTC.